The clone carrying this T cell receptor beta chain was detected only a few times. This sample was included in a study of cytomegalovirus exposure and HLA in healthy donors. The length of the CDR3 is 15 residues. The junction had 5 bases not matched to a gene; V was cut back by 5 bases and J by 0 bases. In germline, CDR1 is MDHEN, CDR2 SYDVKM. The PCR used 60 Vbeta and 13 Jbeta primers. Sequencing was performed with immunoSEQ multiplex PCR; in TCRdb, only in-frame clones are kept and a portion is missing. This table has about 120,000 clones, less than 10% appearing once. Input material: PBMCs. This TCR was sampled from a woman aged 40-49 years in good health and CMV-seropositive. The J gene is TRBJ1-1, the V gene TRBV28, with 8 bases fitting TRBD1. The CDR3 region has the DNA TGTGCCAGCAGTCCTCGGACAGGGATGAACACTGAAGCTTTCTTT. It encodes CASSPRTGMNTEAFF.